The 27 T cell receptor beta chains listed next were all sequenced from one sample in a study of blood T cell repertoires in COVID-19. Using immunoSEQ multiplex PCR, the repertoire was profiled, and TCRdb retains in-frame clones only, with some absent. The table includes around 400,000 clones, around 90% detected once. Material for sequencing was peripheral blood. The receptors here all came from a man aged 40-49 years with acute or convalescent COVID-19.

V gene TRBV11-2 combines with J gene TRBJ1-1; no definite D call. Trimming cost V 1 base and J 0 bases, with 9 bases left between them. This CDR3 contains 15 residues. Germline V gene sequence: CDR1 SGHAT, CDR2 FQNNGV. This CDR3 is CASSLGLVVNTEAFF. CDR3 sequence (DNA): TGTGCCAGCAGCTTAGGGTTAGTCGTGAACACTGAAGCTTTCTTT.

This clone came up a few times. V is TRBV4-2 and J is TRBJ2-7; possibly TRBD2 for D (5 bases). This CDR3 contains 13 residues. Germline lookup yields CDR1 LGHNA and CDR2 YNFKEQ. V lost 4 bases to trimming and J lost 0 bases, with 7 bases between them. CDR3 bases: TGTGCCAGCAGCCCGGGGTTCTCCTACGAGCAGTACTTC. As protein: CASSPGFSYEQYF.

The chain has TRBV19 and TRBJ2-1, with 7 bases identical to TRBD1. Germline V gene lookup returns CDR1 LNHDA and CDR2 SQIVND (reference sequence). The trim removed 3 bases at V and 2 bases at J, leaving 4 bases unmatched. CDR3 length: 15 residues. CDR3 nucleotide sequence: TGTGCCAGTAGTATGGTACAGGGGCCCTACAATGAGCAGTTCTTC. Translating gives CASSMVQGPYNEQFF.

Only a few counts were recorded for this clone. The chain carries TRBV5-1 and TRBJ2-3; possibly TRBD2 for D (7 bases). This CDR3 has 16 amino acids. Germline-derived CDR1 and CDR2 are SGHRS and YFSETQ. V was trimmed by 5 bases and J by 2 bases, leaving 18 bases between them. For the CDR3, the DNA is TGCGCCAGCAGTCTTAGGGGGGGGCCATCCACAGATACGCAGTATTTT. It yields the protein CASSLRGGPSTDTQYF.

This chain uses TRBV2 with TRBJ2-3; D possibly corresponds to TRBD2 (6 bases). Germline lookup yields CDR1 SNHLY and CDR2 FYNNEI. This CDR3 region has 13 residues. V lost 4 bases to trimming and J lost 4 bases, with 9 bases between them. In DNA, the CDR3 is TGTGCCAGCAGTGGAAGGGAGGCAGATACGCAGTATTTT. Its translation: CASSGREADTQYF.

This CDR3 reads CASSEGNQPQHF. As DNA, the CDR3 is TGTGCCAGCAGCGAGGGGAATCAGCCCCAGCATTTT. This chain uses TRBV9 with TRBJ1-5; tentatively, D is TRBD1 (5 bases). The CDR3 is 12 residues long. Trimming stripped 3 bases from V and 4 bases from J, with 5 bases between. Looked up from germline, CDR1 is SGDLS and CDR2 is YYNGEE.

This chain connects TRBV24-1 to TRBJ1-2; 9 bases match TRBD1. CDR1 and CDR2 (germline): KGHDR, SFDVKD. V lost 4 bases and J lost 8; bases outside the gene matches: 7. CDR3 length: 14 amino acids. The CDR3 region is CATSDPTGGPGYTF. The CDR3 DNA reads TGTGCCACCAGTGACCCAACAGGGGGCCCAGGCTACACCTTC.

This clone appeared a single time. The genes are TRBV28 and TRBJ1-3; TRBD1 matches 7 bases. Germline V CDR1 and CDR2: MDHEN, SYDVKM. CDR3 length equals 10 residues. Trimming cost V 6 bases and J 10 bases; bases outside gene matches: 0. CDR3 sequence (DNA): TGTGCCAGCAGACAGGGGACCATATATTTT. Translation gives CASRQGTIYF. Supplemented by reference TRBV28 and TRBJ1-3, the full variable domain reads DVKVTQSSRYLVKRTGEKVFLECVQDMDHENMFWYRQDPGLGLRLIYFSYDVKMKEKGDIPEGYSVSREKKERFSLILESASTNQTSMYLCASRQGTIYFGEGSWLTVV.

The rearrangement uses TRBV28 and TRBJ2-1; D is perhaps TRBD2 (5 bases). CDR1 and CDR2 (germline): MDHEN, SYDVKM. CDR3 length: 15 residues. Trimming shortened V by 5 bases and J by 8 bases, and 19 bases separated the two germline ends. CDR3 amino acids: CASSLYTPTGDEQFF. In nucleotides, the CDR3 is TGTGCCAGCAGTCTCTACACCCCTACCGGGGATGAGCAGTTCTTC. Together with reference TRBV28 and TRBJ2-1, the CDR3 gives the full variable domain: DVKVTQSSRYLVKRTGEKVFLECVQDMDHENMFWYRQDPGLGLRLIYFSYDVKMKEKGDIPEGYSVSREKKERFSLILESASTNQTSMYLCASSLYTPTGDEQFFGPGTRLTVL.

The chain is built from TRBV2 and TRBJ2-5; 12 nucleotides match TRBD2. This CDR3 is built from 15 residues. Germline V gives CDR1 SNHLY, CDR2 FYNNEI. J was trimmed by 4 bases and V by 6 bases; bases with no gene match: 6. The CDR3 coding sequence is TGTGCCAGCAGAGCGACTAGCGGGAGCTCAGAGACCCAGTACTTC. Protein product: CASRATSGSSETQYF.

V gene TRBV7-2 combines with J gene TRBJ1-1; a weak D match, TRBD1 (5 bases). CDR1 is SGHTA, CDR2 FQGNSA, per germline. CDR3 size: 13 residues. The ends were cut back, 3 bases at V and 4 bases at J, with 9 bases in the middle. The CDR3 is CASSFRAGTEAFF. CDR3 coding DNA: TGTGCCAGCAGCTTCAGGGCTGGCACTGAAGCTTTCTTT.

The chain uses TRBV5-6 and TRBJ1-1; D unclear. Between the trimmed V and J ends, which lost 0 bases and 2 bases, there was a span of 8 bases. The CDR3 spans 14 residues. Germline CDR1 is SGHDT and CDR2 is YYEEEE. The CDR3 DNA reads TGTGCCAGCAGCTTGGGTCCGGGAAACACTGAAGCTTTCTTT. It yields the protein CASSLGPGNTEAFF.

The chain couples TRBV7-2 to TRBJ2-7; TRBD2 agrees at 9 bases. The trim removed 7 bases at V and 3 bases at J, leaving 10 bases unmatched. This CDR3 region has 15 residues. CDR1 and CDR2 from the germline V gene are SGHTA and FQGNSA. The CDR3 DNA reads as TGTGCCAGCACCTTCAACGGCGGGGGGGACTACGAGCAGTACTTC. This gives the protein CASTFNGGGDYEQYF.

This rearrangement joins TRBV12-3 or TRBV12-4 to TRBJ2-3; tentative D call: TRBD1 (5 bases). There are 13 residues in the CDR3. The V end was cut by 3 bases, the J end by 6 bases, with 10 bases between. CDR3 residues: CASSLVGADTQYF. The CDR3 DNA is TGTGCCAGCAGTTTGGTAGGGGCGGATACGCAGTATTTT.

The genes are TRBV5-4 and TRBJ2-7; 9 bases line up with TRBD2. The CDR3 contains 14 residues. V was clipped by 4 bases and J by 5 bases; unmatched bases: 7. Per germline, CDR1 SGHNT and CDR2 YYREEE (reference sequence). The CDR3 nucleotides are TGTGCCAGCAGCCCGGACGGGACTAGCCACGAGCAGTACTTC. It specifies CASSPDGTSHEQYF.

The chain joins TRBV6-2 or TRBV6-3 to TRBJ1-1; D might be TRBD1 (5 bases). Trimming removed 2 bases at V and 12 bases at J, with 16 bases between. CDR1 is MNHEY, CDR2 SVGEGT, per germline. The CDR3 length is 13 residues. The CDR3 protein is CASSYGRGVPPFF. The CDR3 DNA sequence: TGTGCCAGCAGTTACGGTCGGGGGGTACCCCCTTTCTTT.

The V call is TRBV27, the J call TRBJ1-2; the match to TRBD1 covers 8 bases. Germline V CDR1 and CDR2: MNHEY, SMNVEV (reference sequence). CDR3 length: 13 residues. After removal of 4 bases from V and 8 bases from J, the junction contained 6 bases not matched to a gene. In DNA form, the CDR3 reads TGTGCCAGCAGTTCGCAGGGGGCAGAGGGCTACACCTTC. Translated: CASSSQGAEGYTF.

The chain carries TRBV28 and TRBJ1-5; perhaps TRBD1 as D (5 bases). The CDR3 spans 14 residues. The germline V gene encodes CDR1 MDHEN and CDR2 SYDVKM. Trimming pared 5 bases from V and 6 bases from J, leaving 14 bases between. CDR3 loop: CASSRVGERQPQHF. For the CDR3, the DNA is TGTGCCAGCAGTCGTGTAGGGGAACGTCAGCCCCAGCATTTT. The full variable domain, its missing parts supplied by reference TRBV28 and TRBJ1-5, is DVKVTQSSRYLVKRTGEKVFLECVQDMDHENMFWYRQDPGLGLRLIYFSYDVKMKEKGDIPEGYSVSREKKERFSLILESASTNQTSMYLCASSRVGERQPQHFGDGTRLSIL.

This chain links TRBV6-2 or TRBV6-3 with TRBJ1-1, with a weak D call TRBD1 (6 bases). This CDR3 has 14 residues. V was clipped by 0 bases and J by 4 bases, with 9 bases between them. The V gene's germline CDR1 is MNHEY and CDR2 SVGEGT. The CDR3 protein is CASSYSNRATEAFF. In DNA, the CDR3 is TGTGCCAGCAGTTACTCGAACAGGGCCACTGAAGCTTTCTTT.

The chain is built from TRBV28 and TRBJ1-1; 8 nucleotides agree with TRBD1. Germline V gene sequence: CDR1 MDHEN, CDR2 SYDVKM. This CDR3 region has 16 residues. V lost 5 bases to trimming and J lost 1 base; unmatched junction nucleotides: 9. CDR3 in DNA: TGTGCCAGCAGTCCACTCAGGGGGCTGAAGAACACTGAAGCTTTCTTT. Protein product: CASSPLRGLKNTEAFF. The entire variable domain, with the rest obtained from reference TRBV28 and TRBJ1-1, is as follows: DVKVTQSSRYLVKRTGEKVFLECVQDMDHENMFWYRQDPGLGLRLIYFSYDVKMKEKGDIPEGYSVSREKKERFSLILESASTNQTSMYLCASSPLRGLKNTEAFFGQGTRLTVV.

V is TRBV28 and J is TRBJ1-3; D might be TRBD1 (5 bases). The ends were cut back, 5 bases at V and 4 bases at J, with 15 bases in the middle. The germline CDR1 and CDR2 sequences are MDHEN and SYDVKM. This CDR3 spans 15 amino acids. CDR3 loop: CASSTLGGEGNTIYF. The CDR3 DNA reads TGTGCCAGCAGTACCTTGGGGGGAGAAGGAAACACCATATATTTT. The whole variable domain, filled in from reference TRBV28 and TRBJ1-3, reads DVKVTQSSRYLVKRTGEKVFLECVQDMDHENMFWYRQDPGLGLRLIYFSYDVKMKEKGDIPEGYSVSREKKERFSLILESASTNQTSMYLCASSTLGGEGNTIYFGEGSWLTVV.

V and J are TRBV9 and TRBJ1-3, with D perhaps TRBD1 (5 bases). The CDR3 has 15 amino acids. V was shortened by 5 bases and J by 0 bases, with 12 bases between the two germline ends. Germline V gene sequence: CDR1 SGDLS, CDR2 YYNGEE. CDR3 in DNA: TGTGCCAGCAGTACTCAGGGCGTCTCTGGAAACACCATATATTTT. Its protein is CASSTQGVSGNTIYF.

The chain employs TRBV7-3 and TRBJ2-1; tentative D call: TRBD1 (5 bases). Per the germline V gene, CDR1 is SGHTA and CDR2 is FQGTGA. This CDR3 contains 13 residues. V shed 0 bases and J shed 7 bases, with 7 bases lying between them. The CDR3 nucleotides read TGTGCCAGCAGCTTAACTCCAGGGAATGAGCAGTTCTTC. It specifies CASSLTPGNEQFF.

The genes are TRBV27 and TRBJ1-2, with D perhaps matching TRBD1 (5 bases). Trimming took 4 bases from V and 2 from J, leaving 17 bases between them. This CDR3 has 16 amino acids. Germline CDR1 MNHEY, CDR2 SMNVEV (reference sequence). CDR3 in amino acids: CASSSSDRELNYGYTF. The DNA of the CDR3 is TGTGCCAGCAGTTCGTCCGACAGAGAGTTGAACTATGGCTACACCTTC.

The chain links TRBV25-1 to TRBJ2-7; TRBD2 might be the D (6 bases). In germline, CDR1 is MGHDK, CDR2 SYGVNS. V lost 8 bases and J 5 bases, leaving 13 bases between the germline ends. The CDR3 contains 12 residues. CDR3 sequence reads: CASGWDFNEQYF. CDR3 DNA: TGTGCCAGCGGATGGGACTTCAACGAGCAGTACTTC.

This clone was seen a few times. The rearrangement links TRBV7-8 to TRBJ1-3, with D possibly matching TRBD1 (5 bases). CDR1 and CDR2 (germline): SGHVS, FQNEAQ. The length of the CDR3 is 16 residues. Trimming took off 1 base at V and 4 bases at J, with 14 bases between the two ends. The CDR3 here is CASSLVRWGEGNTIYF. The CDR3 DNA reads TGTGCCAGCAGCTTAGTCAGGTGGGGCGAAGGAAACACCATATATTTT.

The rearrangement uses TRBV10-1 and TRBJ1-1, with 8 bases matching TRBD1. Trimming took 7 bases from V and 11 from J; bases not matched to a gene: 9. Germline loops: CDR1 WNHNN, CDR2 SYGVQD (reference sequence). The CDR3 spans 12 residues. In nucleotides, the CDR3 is TGCGCCAGCAACCCCAGGGGGCGAATTGCTTTCTTT. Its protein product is CASNPRGRIAFF.